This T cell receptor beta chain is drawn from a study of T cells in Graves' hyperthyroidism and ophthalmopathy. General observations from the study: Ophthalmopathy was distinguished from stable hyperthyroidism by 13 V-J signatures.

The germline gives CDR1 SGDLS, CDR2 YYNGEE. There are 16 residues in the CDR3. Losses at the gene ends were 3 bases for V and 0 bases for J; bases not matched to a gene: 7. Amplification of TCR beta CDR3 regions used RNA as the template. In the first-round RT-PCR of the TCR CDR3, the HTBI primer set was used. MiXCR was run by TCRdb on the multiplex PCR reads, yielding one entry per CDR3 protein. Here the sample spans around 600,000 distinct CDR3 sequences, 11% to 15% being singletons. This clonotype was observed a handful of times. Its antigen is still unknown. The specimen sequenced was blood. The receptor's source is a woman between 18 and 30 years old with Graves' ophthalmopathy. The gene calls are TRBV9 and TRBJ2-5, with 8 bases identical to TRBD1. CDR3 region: CASSGGQGGYQETQYF. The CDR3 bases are TGTGCCAGCAGCGGCGGACAGGGTGGGTACCAAGAGACCCAGTACTTC.